This T cell receptor (beta chain) was recorded in a study of cytomegalovirus exposure and HLA in healthy donors. Points from the study as a whole: The majority of CMV-associated TCR beta chains were reported as apparently HLA-restricted in a later analysis.

Worth noting for this clone: Its antigen is not identified.

PCR used 60 Vbeta primers and 13 Jbeta primers. The assay was immunoSEQ multiplex PCR, and TCRdb's table has in-frame clones only and misses some. Among 150,000 to 170,000 clones listed, roughly 75% were seen once. Looked up from germline, CDR1 is KGHSH and CDR2 is LQKENI. The ends were cut back, 3 bases at V and 7 bases at J, with 25 bases in the middle. CDR3 length: 18 amino acids. The gene calls are TRBV18 and TRBJ2-1; TRBD2 is a possible D gene (5 bases). The TCR originated in a man younger than 30 in good health and CMV-seronegative. The sample comprised PBMCs. The CDR3 sequence is CASSPVYKGAVRGNEQFF. Written as DNA, the CDR3 is TGTGCCAGCTCACCGGTGTACAAAGGAGCGGTCAGAGGAAATGAGCAGTTCTTC.